This TCR beta chain stems from a study of cytomegalovirus exposure and HLA in healthy donors (dated by TCRdb to the late 2010s). Regarding the complete study: An earlier analysis of under 600 of the donors reported more than 250 Gb of sequence data and roughly 100 million unique TCR beta sequences from about 180 million T cells. Along with the approximately 670-subject first cohort, a separate validation cohort of over a hundred different subjects was used. To study patterns of TCR occurrence, a later analysis re-analyzed previously published TCR beta repertoires from under 750 donors and added high-resolution HLA genotyping. Every discovery cohort repertoire had been produced on one sequencing platform. To decide whether each TCR beta V gene segment behaved as functional or pseudogenic, an earlier analysis of over 500 of the donors relied on high-throughput TCR beta sequencing. Class I and class II HLA loci were covered by the typing at four-digit resolution. The later analysis used no new phenotypic data to find candidate immune exposures, relying instead on TCR beta sequences and their occurrence across donors. Alongside the repertoire data, information on donor age, sex, ethnicity and CMV serostatus was compiled. The study was designed to test whether signatures of past pathogen exposure could be identified by cataloging public T cell receptors. The number of typed donors differed by locus: roughly 629-640 for A, B, C, DRB1 and DQB1; about 520 for DQA1; some 610 for DPA1; and around 490 for DPB1. To predict cytomegalovirus infection status, the study brought together high-throughput TCR immunosequencing, statistical association of individual TCRs with disease status, and machine learning. A handful of DR-DQ haplotypes were handled as single units for association and clustering because linkage in the cohort was strong. Across around 400 genotyped donors of the cohort, an average of roughly 250,000 unique TCR beta nucleotide sequences per donor were sequenced, and 15% to 20% of those sequences were non-productive. An early release that covered approximately 600 HLA-typed donors contained approximately 290 gigabases of sequencing data and 65 million to 100 million unique TCR sequences. The study used immunosequencing to profile the T cell repertoires of several hundred subjects and linked those repertoires to cytomegalovirus serostatus. Genome-wide SNP genotypes for about 65% of the roughly 670 donors were used in a later genetic analysis, which treated that subset as a discovery cohort. Among the approximately 400 genotyped donors, around 79% belonged to the genetic ancestry cluster associated with self-reported Caucasian donors. What the authors observed across the whole study: Most TCR sequences were observed very rarely across donors, whereas some public TCRs were present in many individuals. A few of the identified cytomegalovirus-associated TCR beta chains were confirmed in vitro to be specific for cytomegalovirus antigens. Some IMGT-functional V segments, including TRBV6-2 and TRBV6-3, could not be distinguished by the 87-base-pair reads and were therefore excluded. A further reported finding was that TCR beta sequences accurately predicted the HLA-A and HLA-B alleles for most subjects in the first cohort. Roughly uniform sequencing depth across donors was assumed in presence/absence analyses, although this assumption may not hold. The authors suggested that the approach could potentially be extended to other disease states and immunological phenotypes. In a later analysis, over 15,000 TCR beta sequences were associated with specific HLA alleles at a false discovery rate of 0.05. An association between a missense DCLRE1C variant and V-gene and J-gene trimming of TCR beta chains was found in a later genetic analysis and replicated in an independent cohort. A later genetic analysis reported fewer N-insertions in productive TCRs among donors in an Asian-associated ancestry cluster than the roughly 700-donor mean. Correlated functional status among segregating V segments might reflect linkage disequilibrium, but an unknown experimental factor could not be ruled out. Because counts were too low, seventeen rarely observed V segments, including chromosome 9 orphons, were left out of the earlier analysis of 500 to 650 of the donors. In a later analysis, several top co-occurrence clusters were reported to appear linked to parvovirus B19, influenza, CMV and Epstein-Barr virus. In this cohort, only TCR beta chains were sequenced, and detectable features were limited by the absence of alpha or paired-chain data. A cluster of highly shared sequence variants was judged likely to represent a technical artifact of the sequencing pipeline. The only immune exposure information available for the cohort was CMV serostatus. A total of some 180 TCR beta chains were listed by the study as associated with cytomegalovirus. The classifier was reported to diagnose cytomegalovirus status with high specificity and sensitivity in both the original and validation cohorts. HLA typing was unavailable for some donors at each locus, so association tests used only the typed subset. Assigning TCR associations to individual alleles was difficult when HLA alleles, especially DR and DQ, strongly co-occurred. Most CMV-associated TCR beta chains appeared to be HLA-restricted in a later analysis, and the HLA associations seemed to be driven largely by CMV exposure. Compared with equally common non-associated chains, HLA-associated TCR beta chains in a later analysis were more clonally expanded and had lower generation probabilities. A later analysis found that TCR association rates varied across HLA loci, with DRB1 alleles showing the most associated TCRs and HLA-C alleles the fewest. In an earlier analysis of approximately 590 of the donors, most TCR beta V segments appeared in productive rearrangements about 90% or about 30% of the time, broadly matching IMGT annotations.

This clone turned up a few times. It lacks a known antigen. Nothing much larger sits one base from this clone, and base qualities are not available. The cohort consisted of 600 or so healthy bone marrow donors. At the time of sampling, all cohort members were nominally healthy, though unrecorded immune exposures were likely present. The donor was CMV seropositive and was included in the group of approximately 310 seropositive cohort members. A peripheral blood sample was provided by each donor, and peripheral blood mononuclear cells were used for TCR beta sequencing. The Qiagen DNeasy Blood Extraction Kit was used to extract genomic DNA from the blood cell samples. The method behind the library was the immunoSEQ multiplex PCR assay. The multiplex PCR relied on a mix of 60 forward primers for TCR Vbeta segments and 13 reverse primers for TCR Jbeta segments. The CDR3 region of rearranged TCR beta genes was amplified from genomic DNA by a multiplex PCR assay. The amplified TCR beta libraries were sequenced on the Illumina HiSeq System as 87-base-pair reads. Per the source publication's procedure: A later analysis counted tens of millions of unique TCR beta chains across the 670 or so repertoires, and roughly 10 million of these chains were shared by at least two donors. Raw reads were error-corrected and collapsed into unique sequences with a nearest-neighbor algorithm that merged closely related sequences to remove PCR and sequencing errors. CDR3 sequences were aligned to IMGT reference sequences to assign V, D and J gene segments. For a sequence to be retained, a match of at least six nucleotides was required to both a V gene segment and a J gene segment. A rearrangement counted as productive if the CDR3 had no stop codons and remained in frame with V and J, and every other rearrangement counted as non-productive. CDR3 was defined by IMGT convention, running from the second conserved V-encoded cysteine to the conserved J-encoded phenylalanine. The earlier analysis of 550 to 650 of the donors excluded any sequence lacking an unambiguous match to a single V gene segment. An earlier analysis of 587 of the donors classified V segments as functional when productive rearrangements were above 56.7% and as segregating when the standard deviation between donors was above 5%. A statistical classification framework was developed to diagnose cytomegalovirus status using the catalog of TCR beta chain sequences. In a later analysis, V and J genes were assigned by comparing TCR nucleotide sequences against IMGT/GENE-DB human TR gene sequences. In a later analysis, CDR3 sequences and most-parsimonious VDJ recombination scenarios were assigned using the TCRdist pipeline. In a later analysis, every TCR beta chain was defined by the combination of its CDR3 amino acid sequence and its V-gene family, and reads without a unique V-gene family were dropped. As a way to deal with suspected cross-contamination and a sequencing artifact, a later analysis dropped more than 500 nucleotide sequences that were highly shared and had low generation probability. For each public chain, a later analysis derived a clonal expansion index from normalized ranks of inferred template counts within each repertoire. A later analysis computed generation probabilities with a VDJ recombination model fitted to out-of-frame rearrangements, and checked the results against IGoR. Hypergeometric tests were used in a later analysis to score TCR-TCR, TCR-HLA and TCR-CMV co-occurrence, with a repertoire-size bias correction applied to the TCR pairs. A later analysis estimated false discovery rates by permuting HLA or CMV assignments 20 times. In a later analysis, co-occurring TCRs were grouped using DBSCAN, with TCRdist sequence similarity added in when clustering inside HLA-allele-positive subsets. For co-occurrence clustering, repertoires with fewer than 30,000 or more than 120,000 public chains were excluded, along with several repertoires with anomalous nucleotide sharing. Here the immuneACCESS table is served through TCRdb, limited to in-frame sequences with V and J called. Missing clones are a known gap in these copies; in checked studies unresolved V genes cover under half, and the rest lacks a known reason. That table supplies the V and J calls and clone size; D and trimming were determined from the DNA. The sample table contains 150,000 to 200,000 clones; only one count was recorded for 73% of them. The ten largest clones add up to 5% to 5.5% of the sample.

Including cysteine and phenylalanine, the CDR3 has 15 amino acids. The kept DNA is CDR3 alone, 45 bases in frame from the first base. Compared with germline, V lacks 0 bases and J lacks 10 bases; bases without a gene match: 4. For CDR1 and CDR2, the germline V gene lists SGHRS and YFSETQ. This receptor was taken from a woman under 30 in good health and CMV-seropositive. The chain was built from TRBV5-1 and TRBJ1-6; the central 10 bases match TRBD1. Sequenced sample: PBMCs. The DNA sequence is TGCGCCAGCAGCTTGGCGGGACAGGGGCGGTCACCCCTCCACTTT. This translates into CASSLAGQGRSPLHF.